These 29 T cell receptor beta chains were sequenced from one sample in a study of blood T cell repertoires in COVID-19. Libraries were prepared by immunoSEQ multiplex PCR; TCRdb keeps only in-frame clonotypes and omits some of them. The repertoire holds 35,000 to 50,000 clones, with around 87% as singletons. The sequenced material came from peripheral blood. These receptors all come from a man aged 50 or older with active COVID-19.

The chain couples TRBV7-2 to TRBJ2-5, with TRBD1 identical over 11 bases. The germline gives CDR1 SGHTA, CDR2 FQGNSA. V lost 5 bases and J lost 5; bases outside the gene matches: 4. This CDR3 is 14 amino acids long. The CDR3 sequence is CASSRGTGGETQYF. CDR3 sequence (DNA): TGTGCCAGCAGCAGAGGGACAGGGGGGGAGACCCAGTACTTC.

The sample holds one count of this clone. The J gene is TRBJ1-1, the V gene TRBV7-9, with no clear D. Trimming took off 6 bases at V and 0 bases at J, with 8 bases between the two ends. The V gene's germline CDR1 is SEHNR and CDR2 FQNEAQ (reference sequence). The CDR3 contains 13 residues. For the CDR3, the DNA is TGTGCCAGCAGTTTTTATATGAACACTGAAGCTTTCTTT. This sequence encodes CASSFYMNTEAFF.

The chain couples TRBV13 to TRBJ2-3; 8 nucleotides align to TRBD2. The germline V gene has CDR1 PRHDT and CDR2 FYEKMQ (reference sequence). The CDR3 sequence is 15 residues long. V was pared by 5 bases and J by 4 bases, with 8 bases of the junction left unmatched. The DNA of the CDR3 is TGTGCCAGCAGCGCCCGGGGGGGCCGTGCAGATACGCAGTATTTT. Amino acid sequence: CASSARGGRADTQYF.

This chain uses TRBV10-3 with TRBJ2-1; 8 bases match TRBD2. V was pared by 2 bases and J by 7 bases, with 10 bases of the junction left unmatched. The CDR3 length is 16 residues. Germline V gene data show CDR1 as ENHRY and CDR2 as SYGVKD. The CDR3 loop is CAISERSGGRRNEQFF. CDR3 nucleotide sequence: TGTGCCATCAGTGAGCGCAGCGGGGGCCGGAGGAATGAGCAGTTCTTC.

To note about this clone: One end of the junction does not line up with germline, which may come from a read error. The rearrangement links TRBV12-5 to TRBJ1-6, with TRBD1 matching over 11 bases. The CDR3 consists of 16 residues. CDR1 LGHNT and CDR2 FRNRAP come from the germline V gene. The CDR3 region has the DNA TGTGCTTGTGGTTTGGTACGGGGGACAGGGGGGTCACCCCTCCACTTT. Encoded protein: CACGLVRGTGGSPLHF. Variable domain in full (rest from reference TRBV12-5 and TRBJ1-6): DARVTQTPRHKVTEMGQEVTMRCQPILGHNTVFWYRQTMMQGLELLAYFRNRAPLDDSGMPKDRFSAEMPDATLATLKIQPSEPRDSAVYFCACGLVRGTGGSPLHFGNGTRLTVT.

The V and J genes are TRBV3-1 (or the pseudogene TRBV3-2) and TRBJ2-2, with TRBD2 identical over 12 bases. This CDR3 has 17 amino acids. V lost 3 bases to trimming and J lost 4 bases; unmatched junction nucleotides: 6. Germline V gene lookup returns CDR1 LGHDT and CDR2 YNNKEL (reference sequence). CDR3: CASSQTSGGWSTGELFF. As DNA, the CDR3 is TGTGCCAGCAGCCAGACTAGCGGGGGTTGGAGCACCGGGGAGCTGTTTTTT.

The V call is TRBV2, the J call TRBJ1-5, with a tentative D call TRBD1 (5 bases). Germline CDR1 SNHLY, CDR2 FYNNEI. CDR3 size: 13 residues. V was shortened by 5 bases and J by 4 bases, with 9 bases between the two germline ends. The CDR3 here is CASSTQGNQPQHF. CDR3 bases: TGTGCCAGCAGTACCCAGGGTAATCAGCCCCAGCATTTT.

CDR3 residues: CASTVGGVRSSGNTIYF. CDR3 nucleotides: TGTGCCAGCACCGTGGGGGGAGTCAGGAGCTCTGGAAACACCATATATTTT. The chain recombines TRBV5-6 with TRBJ1-3, with D maybe TRBD1 (5 bases). The CDR3 consists of 17 residues. The ends were cut back, 6 bases at V and 0 bases at J, with 19 bases in the middle. Germline lookup yields CDR1 SGHDT and CDR2 YYEEEE.

This clone has a handful of counts. CDR3 residues: CASSYSRGQGSAQPQHF. CDR3 nucleotides: TGTGCCAGCAGTTACTCGAGAGGTCAGGGGAGTGCTCAGCCCCAGCATTTT. The rearrangement uses TRBV6-2 or TRBV6-3 and TRBJ1-5; a weak D match, TRBD1 (6 bases). The CDR3 consists of 17 residues. Trimming pared 0 bases from V and 6 bases from J, leaving 18 bases between. The V gene's germline CDR1 is MNHEY and CDR2 SVGEGT.

The chain couples TRBV11-2 to TRBJ2-1; D is ambiguous. The V gene's germline CDR1 is SGHAT and CDR2 FQNNGV. V gave up 3 bases and J gave up 7 bases, with 13 bases separating them. The CDR3 has 14 amino acids. Here the CDR3 DNA reads TGTGCCAGCAGCTTCTCCCAGGCCCGAAATGAGCAGTTCTTC. This codes for CASSFSQARNEQFF.

The chain couples TRBV7-8 to TRBJ1-6; the D gene is possibly TRBD1 (5 bases). Looked up from germline, CDR1 is SGHVS and CDR2 is FQNEAQ. This CDR3 contains 15 residues. Trimming took off 2 bases at V and 7 bases at J, with 12 bases between the two ends. This CDR3 is CASSLIGAGNSPLHF. The CDR3 DNA follows: TGTGCCAGCAGCTTAATTGGGGCGGGAAATTCACCCCTCCACTTT.

This chain uses TRBV18 with TRBJ1-5, with D unresolved. Trimming cost V 6 bases and J 5 bases, with 11 bases left between them. There are 13 residues in the CDR3. Per the germline V gene, CDR1 is KGHSH and CDR2 is LQKENI. The DNA of the CDR3 is TGTGCCAGCTCTCTATTAAGAGATCAGCCCCAGCATTTT. It specifies CASSLLRDQPQHF.

V is TRBV28 and J is TRBJ1-1, with D possibly TRBD1 on 6 matching bases. CDR1 is MDHEN and CDR2 is SYDVKM in the germline V gene. The CDR3 runs to 14 residues. Between the trimmed V and J ends, which lost 3 bases and 5 bases, there was a span of 13 bases. This CDR3 reads CASSLGGRWTEAFF. CDR3 DNA sequence: TGTGCCAGCAGTTTGGGGGGGCGTTGGACTGAAGCTTTCTTT.

The chain has TRBV5-1 and TRBJ2-7; TRBD2 matches at 14 bases. V shed 4 bases, J shed 5 bases, and the junction held 11 bases outside the gene matches. Germline V CDR1 and CDR2: SGHRS, YFSETQ. CDR3 length: 17 residues. The CDR3 DNA reads TGCGCCAGCAGCGCACCTCGTCCGGGACTAGCGGGGGACGAGCAGTACTTC. Translated, it gives CASSAPRPGLAGDEQYF.

V gene TRBV14 combines with J gene TRBJ1-1; 9 nucleotides match TRBD1. Trimming took 2 bases from V and 2 from J; bases not matched to a gene: 6. The CDR3 totals 16 residues. Germline assignment: CDR1 SGHDN and CDR2 FVKESK. CDR3 loop: CASSQTRDRVNTEAFF. CDR3 in DNA: TGTGCCAGCAGCCAAACCCGGGACAGGGTAAACACTGAAGCTTTCTTT.

The chain has TRBV7-9 and TRBJ2-7; D might be TRBD2 (5 bases). CDR1 and CDR2 (germline): SEHNR, FQNEAQ (reference sequence). This CDR3 spans 13 amino acids. V gave up 5 bases and J gave up 0 bases, with 8 bases separating them. Here the CDR3 DNA reads TGTGCCAGCAGCCCCGGGATCTCCTACGAGCAGTACTTC. Amino acids: CASSPGISYEQYF.

The CDR3 DNA sequence: TGTGCCAGCAGACTGACTATGAACACTGAAGCTTTCTTT. Amino acid sequence: CASRLTMNTEAFF. This sequence joins TRBV28 and TRBJ1-1; D remains unclear. V lost 6 bases to trimming and J lost 0 bases, with 8 bases between them. CDR1 is MDHEN, CDR2 SYDVKM, per germline. This CDR3 contains 13 residues.

The V gene is TRBV28, the J gene TRBJ2-7, with 9 positions matching TRBD1. The CDR3 runs to 13 residues. Germline values: CDR1 MDHEN, CDR2 SYDVKM. The J segment lost 2 bases and the V segment lost 6 bases, leaving 2 bases of the junction unmatched. CDR3 nucleotide sequence: TGTGCCAGCAGGGACAGGGGTCCCTACGAGCAGTACTTC. This gives the protein CASRDRGPYEQYF.

The chain carries TRBV5-4 and TRBJ1-6; D is ambiguous. CDR1 SGHNT and CDR2 YYREEE come from the germline V gene (reference sequence). The V gene lost 0 bases and the J gene lost 4 bases, with 8 bases spanning the gap. This CDR3 is 15 amino acids long. CDR3: CASSLVGRYNSPLHF. The CDR3 DNA sequence: TGTGCCAGCAGCTTGGTTGGCAGATATAATTCACCCCTCCACTTT. Looking up the rest from reference TRBV5-4 and TRBJ1-6 gives the full variable domain: ETGVTQSPTHLIKTRGQQVTLRCSSQSGHNTVSWYQQALGQGPQFIFQYYREEENGRGNFPPRFSGLQFPNYSSELNVNALELDDSALYLCASSLVGRYNSPLHFGNGTRLTVT.

The chain has TRBV11-2 and TRBJ2-1; 8 bases fit TRBD2. Germline lookup yields CDR1 SGHAT and CDR2 FQNNGV. The CDR3 has 14 residues. V lost 2 bases to trimming and J lost 5 bases; unmatched junction nucleotides: 2. For the CDR3, the DNA is TGTGCCAGCAGCTTATCGGGGGGGCACAATGAGCAGTTCTTC. Translation gives CASSLSGGHNEQFF.

V and J are TRBV2 and TRBJ2-1; D not resolved. Trimming cost V 5 bases and J 5 bases, with 4 bases left between them. The germline V gene has CDR1 SNHLY and CDR2 FYNNEI. CDR3 length: 11 residues. CDR3 nucleotides: TGTGCCAGCAGTAGAGACAATGAGCAGTTCTTC. As protein: CASSRDNEQFF.

By share, this clone ranks as medium-sized. CDR3 amino acids: CASSFVVGGQPQHF. The CDR3 region has the DNA TGTGCCAGTAGTTTTGTGGTAGGCGGTCAGCCCCAGCATTTT. The genes are TRBV19 and TRBJ1-5; no definite D call. The CDR3 has 14 residues. Trimming left V 5 bases short and J 6 bases short, with 14 bases between. Germline assignment: CDR1 LNHDA and CDR2 SQIVND (reference sequence).

V is TRBV7-9 and J is TRBJ1-6, with no clear D. V was trimmed by 0 bases and J by 7 bases, leaving 4 bases between them. Germline V gene data show CDR1 as SEHNR and CDR2 as FQNEAQ (reference sequence). This CDR3 spans 13 amino acids. The CDR3 here is CASSLAGNSPLHF. CDR3 sequence (DNA): TGTGCCAGCAGCTTAGCGGGCAATTCACCCCTCCACTTT.

The V gene is TRBV19, the J gene TRBJ1-5; D gene unclear. The CDR3 has 16 amino acids. Trimming pared 5 bases from V and 0 bases from J, leaving 14 bases between. Looked up from germline, CDR1 is LNHDA and CDR2 is SQIVND (reference sequence). The CDR3 protein is CASSVAGKISNQPQHF. DNA of the CDR3: TGTGCCAGTAGTGTGGCAGGAAAAATTAGCAATCAGCCCCAGCATTTT.

This chain joins TRBV10-3 and TRBJ2-2; TRBD2 matches at 14 bases. The CDR3 spans 18 residues. Germline CDR1 reads ENHRY; CDR2 reads SYGVKD. Germline trimming cut 2 bases from V and 1 base from J; bases unmatched to any gene: 3. Here the CDR3 reads CAISEGGLAGVNTGELFF. In DNA, the CDR3 is TGTGCCATCAGTGAGGGGGGACTAGCGGGGGTGAACACCGGGGAGCTGTTTTTT.

The chain carries TRBV6-4 and TRBJ1-5, with D unclear. The CDR3 contains 15 residues. Germline V lookup: CDR1 MRHNA, CDR2 SNTAGT. Trimming cost V 0 bases and J 0 bases, with 6 bases left between them. CDR3 residues: CASSDSPGSNQPQHF. The CDR3 nucleotides are TGTGCCAGCAGTGACTCGCCAGGTAGCAATCAGCCCCAGCATTTT.

J is TRBJ1-5 and V is TRBV27, with 9 bases lining up with TRBD1. CDR1 is MNHEY, CDR2 SMNVEV, per germline (reference sequence). V dropped 6 bases and J dropped 5; count of bases not matched to a gene: 14. There are 17 residues in the CDR3. CDR3 amino acids: CASRPHRGTGTDQPQHF. The CDR3 DNA reads as TGTGCCAGCAGACCCCATCGGGGGACAGGGACGGATCAGCCCCAGCATTTT.

The J gene is TRBJ2-3, the V gene TRBV6-1; 8 positions agree with TRBD2. V shed 2 bases and J 1 base; nucleotides not matched to a gene: 8. This CDR3 comprises 17 residues. Germline-derived CDR1 and CDR2 are MNHNS and SASEGT. The CDR3 nucleotides read TGTGCCAGCAGTGAAATTGAGGGTAGCGGGGGCACAGATACGCAGTATTTT. Amino acid sequence: CASSEIEGSGGTDTQYF.

The chain carries TRBV6-5 and TRBJ1-1; the match to TRBD1 covers 8 bases. CDR1 is MNHEY, CDR2 SVGAGI, per germline. The CDR3 contains 14 residues. With V trimmed by 6 bases and J by 1 base, 4 bases remained unmatched. The CDR3, as DNA: TGTGCCAGCAGCTATGACAGGGGGAACACTGAAGCTTTCTTT. The encoded protein is CASSYDRGNTEAFF.